This TCR beta chain comes out of a study of T cell responses to AZD1222 COVID-19 vaccine. On this clone: Its antigen is unidentified.

Study-level points and caveats: The donors showed a predominance of white British ancestry and of females, with possible underestimation of clonal diversity.

Germline loops: CDR1 KGHSH, CDR2 LQKENI. The CDR3 totals 15 residues. V lost 1 base to trimming and J lost 4 bases, with 13 bases between them. Generated by immunoSEQ multiplex PCR, the TCRdb table keeps only in-frame clones and is missing some. The profile shows about 100,000 clones, about nine tenths of them singletons. The chain employs TRBV18 and TRBJ1-1; D not certain. Sequenced material: peripheral blood, taken on day 0 of AZD1222 vaccination. This receptor was taken from an adult in good health. The CDR3 coding sequence is TGTGCCAGCTCACCACAGGGCCTGGAGGGCACTGAAGCTTTCTTT. This sequence encodes CASSPQGLEGTEAFF.